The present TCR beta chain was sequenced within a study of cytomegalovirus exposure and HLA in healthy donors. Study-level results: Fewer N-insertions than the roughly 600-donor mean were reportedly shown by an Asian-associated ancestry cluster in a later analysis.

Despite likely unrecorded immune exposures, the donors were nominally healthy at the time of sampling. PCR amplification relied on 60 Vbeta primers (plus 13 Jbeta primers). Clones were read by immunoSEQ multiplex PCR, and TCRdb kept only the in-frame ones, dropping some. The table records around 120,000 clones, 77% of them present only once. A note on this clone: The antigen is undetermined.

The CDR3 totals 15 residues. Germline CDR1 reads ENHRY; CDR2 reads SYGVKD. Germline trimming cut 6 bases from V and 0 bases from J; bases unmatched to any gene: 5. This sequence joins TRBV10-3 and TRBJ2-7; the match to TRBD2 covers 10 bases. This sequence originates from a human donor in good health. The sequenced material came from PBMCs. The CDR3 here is CAISDSGRSSYEQYF. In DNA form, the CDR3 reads TGTGCCATCAGCGATAGCGGGAGGTCCTCCTACGAGCAGTACTTC.